This entry lists 28 T cell receptor beta chains sequenced from one sample in a study of T-cell reconstitution after alpha-beta-depleted transplantation in children. The library targeted TCRbeta and was prepared with unique molecular identifiers. TCRdb independently ran MiXCR on the PCR reads; one entry per CDR3 protein. This table holds under 140,000 distinct CDR3 sequences, about a tenth found once. Specimen: PBMCs from the stem cell graft donor, collected from the stem cell graft. Source of these receptors: a human donor who donated a stem cell graft to a child with acute lymphoblastic leukemia.

This clonotype was observed many times. The chain carries TRBV5-1 and TRBJ2-7; D is perhaps TRBD1 (8 bases). V was pared by 4 bases and J by 1 base, with 18 bases between. There are 16 residues in the CDR3. CDR1 is SGHRS and CDR2 is YFSETQ in the germline V gene. CDR3 in amino acids: CASSQYTGGLSYEQYF. CDR3 nucleotides: TGCGCCAGCAGCCAATATACAGGGGGACTATCCTACGAGCAGTACTTC.

This clonotype showed up many times. The rearrangement links TRBV14 to TRBJ2-1, with 8 bases that match TRBD1. The germline gives CDR1 SGHDN, CDR2 FVKESK. V dropped 4 bases and J dropped 4; count of bases not matched to a gene: 9. The CDR3 is made up of 16 amino acids. CDR3 loop: CASSLLTGTGYNEQFF. The CDR3, as DNA: TGTGCCAGCAGCCTACTCACCGGGACAGGATACAATGAGCAGTTCTTC.

This clonotype has ten or more counts. The V gene is TRBV5-1, the J gene TRBJ1-4; D is ambiguous. CDR1 is SGHRS and CDR2 is YFSETQ in the germline V gene. The CDR3 spans 16 residues. The V end lost 0 bases, the J end lost 0 bases, and 9 bases lay between the germline ends. CDR3 sequence reads: CASSLDQAATNEKLFF. CDR3 sequence (DNA): TGCGCCAGCAGCTTGGATCAAGCTGCAACTAATGAAAAACTGTTTTTT.

This clonotype was counted at least ten times. The chain combines TRBV9 with TRBJ2-5; D gene unclear. The V end lost 3 bases, the J end lost 1 base, and 4 bases lay between the germline ends. CDR3 length equals 12 residues. Per germline, CDR1 SGDLS and CDR2 YYNGEE. The CDR3 here is CASSGTQETQYF. CDR3 nucleotide sequence: TGTGCCAGCAGCGGGACCCAAGAGACCCAGTACTTC. Full variable domain (missing parts from reference TRBV9 and TRBJ2-5): DSGVTQTPKHLITATGQRVTLRCSPRSGDLSVYWYQQSLDQGLQFLIQYYNGEERAKGNILERFSAQQFPDLHSELNLSSLELGDSALYFCASSGTQETQYFGPGTRLLVL.

This clonotype was picked up many times. The V and J genes are TRBV7-2 and TRBJ2-7; D is undetermined. Germline V lookup: CDR1 SGHTA, CDR2 FQGNSA. CDR3 length equals 14 residues. Between the trimmed V and J ends, which lost 0 bases and 5 bases, there was a span of 11 bases. The chain's CDR3 is CASSLAYPMNEQYF. Written as DNA, the CDR3 is TGTGCCAGCAGCTTAGCCTACCCTATGAACGAGCAGTACTTC.

This clonotype was counted many times. The CDR3 DNA reads TGTGCCTCTCGGCGGGGGCGCGCCGGGGAGCTGTTTTTT. Protein sequence: CASRRGRAGELFF. This chain links TRBV7-2 with TRBJ2-2; possible D gene TRBD2, 7 bases. Germline V gene sequence: CDR1 SGHTA, CDR2 FQGNSA. V was cut by 11 bases and J by 6 bases, with 16 bases left in between. CDR3 length: 13 amino acids.

This clonotype was observed at least ten times. The J gene is TRBJ2-7, the V gene TRBV21-1. TRBV21-1 is labeled a pseudogene. This CDR3 is 14 amino acids long. The CDR3 nucleotides read TGTGCCAGCAGCAAAGTGACACTTTGCCACGAGCAGTACTTC. The encoded protein is CASSKVTLCHEQYF.

Many counts were recorded for this clonotype. The gene calls are TRBV27 and TRBJ2-5; no definite D call. Trimming cost V 5 bases and J 2 bases, with 18 bases left between them. The CDR3 runs to 16 residues. The germline V gene has CDR1 MNHEY and CDR2 SMNVEV (reference sequence). CDR3 sequence: CASSPYGRSLQETQYF. The DNA for the CDR3 is TGTGCCAGCAGTCCGTACGGCAGGAGCTTGCAAGAGACCCAGTACTTC.

There are many counts of this clonotype. J is TRBJ1-3 and V is TRBV12-3 or TRBV12-4; D is uncertain. This CDR3 has 11 residues. Trimming left V 2 bases short and J 8 bases short, with 4 bases between. The CDR3 nucleotides read TGTGCCAGCAGTTTACGGGACACCATATATTTT. Encoded protein: CASSLRDTIYF.

In its sample, this clonotype was seen many times. The rearrangement links TRBV29-1 to TRBJ2-2; 7 bases map to TRBD1. CDR3 size: 16 residues. Germline lookup yields CDR1 SQVTM and CDR2 ANQGSEA. The ends lost 1 base at V and 4 bases at J; junction bases unmatched: 9. CDR3 DNA: TGCAGCGTTGAAGGGTCGACAGGGTCGGGCACCGGGGAGCTGTTTTTT. The encoded protein is CSVEGSTGSGTGELFF.

This clonotype appeared many times. The genes are TRBV6-1 and TRBJ1-6; 7 nucleotides match TRBD1. The CDR3 totals 15 residues. Germline V gene data show CDR1 as MNHNS and CDR2 as SASEGT. Trimming took 4 bases from V and 7 from J; bases not matched to a gene: 7. The CDR3 protein is CASSGKGAQNSPLHF. The CDR3 DNA sequence: TGTGCCAGCAGTGGAAAGGGGGCACAGAATTCACCCCTCCACTTT.

This clonotype showed up many times. The chain couples TRBV24-1 to TRBJ2-1, with a possible D match to TRBD1 (5 bases). The V gene's germline CDR1 is KGHDR and CDR2 SFDVKD. Trimming removed 5 bases from V and 2 bases from J, with 12 bases in between. The CDR3 sequence is 15 residues long. CDR3 residues: CATSAPTETYNEQFF. CDR3 bases: TGTGCCACCAGTGCACCGACAGAAACCTACAATGAGCAGTTCTTC.

In its sample, this clonotype was seen many times. The CDR3 sequence: CASSESGGFSYEQYF. DNA of the CDR3: TGTGCCAGCAGTGAGAGCGGGGGGTTCTCCTACGAGCAGTACTTC. The rearrangement links TRBV12-3 or TRBV12-4 to TRBJ2-7; 9 bases align to TRBD2. After removal of 5 bases from V and 0 bases from J, the junction contained 5 bases not matched to a gene. The CDR3 covers 15 residues.

This clonotype showed up many times. The V and J genes are TRBV4-3 and TRBJ2-1; D may be TRBD1 (5 bases). Germline CDR1 is LGHNA and CDR2 is YSLEER. This CDR3 has 13 residues. The V end was cut by 5 bases, the J end by 11 bases, with 16 bases between. CDR3 nucleotides: TGCGCCAGCAGCAAAAAGGGAAGGGGAAAGCAGTTCTTC. It yields the protein CASSKKGRGKQFF.

This clonotype was seen many times. The chain has TRBV10-3 and TRBJ2-7; 11 nucleotides line up with TRBD2. In germline, CDR1 is ENHRY, CDR2 SYGVKD. The CDR3 length is 15 residues. J lost 3 bases, V lost 6 bases, and 7 bases had no gene match. This CDR3 reads CAISGGGTSGYEQYF. The CDR3 DNA follows: TGTGCCATCAGCGGGGGGGGGACTAGCGGCTACGAGCAGTACTTC.

This clonotype has ten or more counts. This rearrangement joins TRBV20-1 to TRBJ1-5; 9 bases map to TRBD1. CDR1 DFQATT and CDR2 SNEGSKA come from the germline V gene (reference sequence). This CDR3 is built from 15 residues. Losses at the gene ends were 6 bases for V and 4 bases for J; bases not matched to a gene: 10. CDR3 protein: CSATSLDRGNQPQHF. The CDR3 bases are TGCAGTGCAACGAGCTTAGACAGGGGGAATCAGCCCCAGCATTTT.

This clonotype was observed many times. The V gene is TRBV12-3 or TRBV12-4, the J gene TRBJ1-3; D call uncertain. The V and J ends lost 3 bases and 0 bases respectively, with 6 bases between them. The CDR3 has 14 amino acids. In nucleotides, the CDR3 is TGTGCCAGCAGTTTCACGAGCTCTGGAAACACCATATATTTT. Its protein is CASSFTSSGNTIYF.

This clonotype was found many times. The V and J genes are TRBV5-1 and TRBJ2-1, with TRBD1 matching over 9 bases. Losses at the gene ends were 2 bases for V and 7 bases for J; bases not matched to a gene: 4. The CDR3 is 14 amino acids. Germline V gene data show CDR1 as SGHRS and CDR2 as YFSETQ. For the CDR3, the DNA is TGCGCCAGCAGCTTACACAGGGGGCTGAATGAGCAGTTCTTC. Its translation: CASSLHRGLNEQFF.

Many counts were recorded for this clonotype. This rearrangement joins TRBV5-6 to TRBJ2-5; TRBD1 agrees at 7 bases. Germline V gives CDR1 SGHDT, CDR2 YYEEEE. CDR3 length: 13 amino acids. After removal of 4 bases from V and 2 bases from J, the junction contained 2 bases not matched to a gene. CDR3 coding DNA: TGTGCCAGCAGCCCGGACAGGCAAGAGACCCAGTACTTC. Translated: CASSPDRQETQYF.

The rearrangement links TRBV7-2 to TRBJ2-3; a possible D gene is TRBD2 (5 bases). V lost 6 bases to trimming and J lost 2 bases, with 15 bases between them. The CDR3 contains 15 residues. Germline V gene sequence: CDR1 SGHTA, CDR2 FQGNSA. The CDR3 protein is CASSLDWLATDTQYF. The CDR3 DNA reads as TGTGCCAGCAGTTTGGACTGGCTTGCCACAGATACGCAGTATTTT.

This clonotype was seen ten or more times. The V and J genes are TRBV7-9 and TRBJ2-5; 7 bases match TRBD1. Unmatched junction bases numbered 10, after V lost 4 bases and J lost 5 bases. Per germline, CDR1 SEHNR and CDR2 FQNEAQ (reference sequence). This CDR3 is built from 15 residues. The CDR3 sequence: CASSSRQGKRETQYF. The CDR3 DNA reads TGTGCCAGCAGCTCGAGACAGGGTAAAAGGGAGACCCAGTACTTC.

This clonotype was counted a single time. The chain combines TRBV24-1 with TRBJ2-7, with 9 nucleotides matching TRBD1. The ends lost 4 bases at V and 5 bases at J; junction bases unmatched: 8. CDR1 KGHDR and CDR2 SFDVKD come from the germline V gene. This CDR3 is 15 amino acids long. CDR3 loop: CATSETGTGYDEQYF. The DNA of the CDR3 is TGTGCCACCAGTGAGACCGGGACAGGGTATGACGAGCAGTACTTC.

This clonotype occurred many times. The chain couples TRBV2 to TRBJ1-5; no reliable D call. Trimming removed 2 bases at V and 1 base at J, with 9 bases between. Germline V lookup: CDR1 SNHLY, CDR2 FYNNEI. This CDR3 region has 15 residues. CDR3 protein: CASSERLVSNQPQHF. The DNA of the CDR3 is TGTGCCAGCAGTGAAAGGCTGGTCAGCAATCAGCCCCAGCATTTT. The whole variable domain, filled in from reference TRBV2 and TRBJ1-5, reads EPEVTQTPSHQVTQMGQEVILRCVPISNHLYFYWYRQILGQKVEFLVSFYNNEISEKSEIFDDQFSVERPDGSNFTLKIRSTKLEDSAMYFCASSERLVSNQPQHFGDGTRLSIL.

Ten or more counts support this clonotype. The rearrangement joins TRBV20-1 to TRBJ2-5; maybe TRBD2 (5 bases). Germline V gene data show CDR1 as DFQATT and CDR2 as SNEGSKA (reference sequence). The CDR3 is 14 residues long. V lost 3 bases, J lost 5 bases, and 16 bases lay in between. Here the CDR3 reads CSASPGHPGETQYF. The DNA of the CDR3 is TGCAGTGCTAGCCCCGGCCATCCGGGGGAGACCCAGTACTTC.

This clonotype came up many times. The rearrangement uses TRBV28 and TRBJ2-2; D unresolved. The CDR3 is made up of 15 amino acids. The germline V gene encodes CDR1 MDHEN and CDR2 SYDVKM. Trimming shortened V by 5 bases and J by 2 bases, and 12 bases separated the two germline ends. In nucleotides, the CDR3 is TGTGCCAGCAGTGGGTCGGCAGTCAACACCGGGGAGCTGTTTTTT. Translated, it gives CASSGSAVNTGELFF. The full variable domain, in which reference TRBV28 and TRBJ2-2 provide the parts outside the CDR3, is DVKVTQSSRYLVKRTGEKVFLECVQDMDHENMFWYRQDPGLGLRLIYFSYDVKMKEKGDIPEGYSVSREKKERFSLILESASTNQTSMYLCASSGSAVNTGELFFGEGSRLTVL.

This clonotype was counted ten times or more. The rearrangement uses TRBV27 and TRBJ1-1, with unresolved D. This CDR3 contains 12 residues. Germline V gene sequence: CDR1 MNHEY, CDR2 SMNVEV (reference sequence). V was pared by 4 bases and J by 6 bases, with 9 bases between. The CDR3 region has the DNA TGTGCCAGCAGTTCTCGCCGCGCTGAAGCTTTCTTT. This sequence encodes CASSSRRAEAFF.

This clonotype appeared many times. V gene TRBV6-2 or TRBV6-3 combines with J gene TRBJ1-5; perhaps TRBD1 as D (6 bases). Germline CDR1 reads MNHEY; CDR2 reads SVGEGT. This CDR3 spans 15 amino acids. The germline V and J ends were trimmed by 0 bases and 1 base, with 7 bases remaining between them. CDR3 residues: CASSYSRGSNQPQHF. The CDR3 DNA reads as TGTGCCAGCAGTTACTCGAGGGGGAGCAATCAGCCCCAGCATTTT.

The sample holds many counts of this clonotype. The V gene is TRBV5-6, the J gene TRBJ2-1, with 10 bases fitting TRBD2. CDR1 and CDR2 from the germline V gene are SGHDT and YYEEEE. V lost 3 bases and J lost 5; bases outside the gene matches: 8. The CDR3 spans 16 residues. Written as DNA, the CDR3 is TGTGCCAGCAGCTATATCGGACTAGCGGTTGACAATGAGCAGTTCTTC. Its protein is CASSYIGLAVDNEQFF.